This T cell receptor (beta chain) was documented in a study of T cell responses to AZD1222 COVID-19 vaccine. Study conclusions and caveats: CD4 TCRs covered the whole spike, strongest at regions 160-218 and 743-854. Most donors were white British and more were female, and clonal diversity was possibly underestimated.

This clone was counted at least ten times. What it recognizes is unknown. The length of the CDR3 is 14 residues. V was trimmed by 9 bases and J by 1 base, leaving 12 bases between them. Per germline, CDR1 SNHLY and CDR2 FYNNEI. Measured with immunoSEQ multiplex PCR; TCRdb has only the in-frame clones, and not every one. The repertoire holds some 170,000 clones, with about 89% as singletons. V and J are TRBV2 and TRBJ2-2, with D tentatively TRBD2 (6 bases). The TCR originated in an adult who received the AZD1222 COVID-19 vaccine. The sample was peripheral blood, taken 28 days after the second AZD1222 dose. CDR3 sequence (DNA): TGTGCCAGTGCGGGGACTGTGAACACCGGGGAGCTGTTTTTT. Translating gives CASAGTVNTGELFF.